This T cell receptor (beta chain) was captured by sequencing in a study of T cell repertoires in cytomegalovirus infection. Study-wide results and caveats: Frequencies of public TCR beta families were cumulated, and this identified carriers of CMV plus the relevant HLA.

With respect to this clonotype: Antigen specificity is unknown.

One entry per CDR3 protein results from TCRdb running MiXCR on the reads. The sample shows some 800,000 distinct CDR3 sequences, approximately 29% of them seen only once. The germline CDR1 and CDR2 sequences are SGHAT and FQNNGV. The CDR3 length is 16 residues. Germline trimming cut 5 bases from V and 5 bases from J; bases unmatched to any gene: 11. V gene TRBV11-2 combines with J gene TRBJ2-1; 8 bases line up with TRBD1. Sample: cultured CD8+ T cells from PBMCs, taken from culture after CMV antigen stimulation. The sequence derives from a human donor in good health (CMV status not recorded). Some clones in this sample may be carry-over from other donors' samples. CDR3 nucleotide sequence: TGTGCCAGCAGCAAATATACCGGGACAGGAGACAATGAGCAGTTCTTC. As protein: CASSKYTGTGDNEQFF.